A selection of T cell receptor beta chains follows, all from one sample in a study of blood T cell repertoires in COVID-19. Sequencing was performed with immunoSEQ multiplex PCR; in TCRdb, only in-frame clones are kept and a portion is missing. The sample lists 140,000 to 150,000 clones, about 80% occurring once. Sequences were obtained from peripheral blood. The receptors come from a man between 65 and 80 years old who had recovered from COVID-19. CDR3s include the opening cysteine and the closing phenylalanine or tryptophan. The order of the fields is J gene, clone size, V gene, D gene, CDR3 DNA, CDR3 protein. D genes are given only for firm matches. Size is stated for part of the rows, as once, few or many counts, or as a class when the clone is expanded.

J: TRBJ1-1; size: NA; V: TRBV27; D: NA; DNA: TGTGCCAGCAGTTCGCCACAGGGAGGGACTGAAGCTTTCTTT; CDR3: CASSSPQGGTEAFF
J: TRBJ2-6; size: NA; V: TRBV4-3; D: NA; DNA: TGCGCCAGCAGCCAAGACAGATCTGGGGCCAACGTCCTGACTTTC; CDR3: CASSQDRSGANVLTF
J: TRBJ1-1; size: once; V: TRBV3-1/TRBV3-2; D: NA; DNA: TGTGCCAGCAGTCATGGACAAGTGGAAGCTTTCTTT; CDR3: CASSHGQVEAFF
J: TRBJ2-3; size: NA; V: TRBV7-9; D: TRBD2; DNA: TGTGCCAGCAGACAACCGTACTCCGGGACTAGTGCAGATACGCAGTATTTT; CDR3: CASRQPYSGTSADTQYF
J: TRBJ2-7; size: few; V: TRBV7-2; D: TRBD2; DNA: TGTGCCAGCAGACTAGCGGGAGTAGGGGCCGAGCAGTACTTC; CDR3: CASRLAGVGAEQYF
J: TRBJ2-7; size: NA; V: TRBV7-9; D: NA; DNA: TGTGCCAGCAGCTTTTGGGGCGCCTACGAGCAGTACTTC; CDR3: CASSFWGAYEQYF
J: TRBJ2-7; size: NA; V: TRBV6-5; D: TRBD1; DNA: TGTGCGACGGACAGGGGCGTCTACGAGCAGTACTTC; CDR3: CATDRGVYEQYF
J: TRBJ2-5; size: NA; V: TRBV19; D: TRBD1; DNA: TGTGCCAGTAGAAACAGGGGATCAGAGACCCAGTACTTC; CDR3: CASRNRGSETQYF
J: TRBJ2-7; size: NA; V: TRBV2; D: TRBD2; DNA: TGTGCCAGCCGACTAGCGGGAGGGCGGGATGAGCAGTACTTC; CDR3: CASRLAGGRDEQYF
J: TRBJ2-1; size: once; V: TRBV7-9; D: TRBD2; DNA: TGTGCCAGCAGCCCGGGTGGGACTAGCGGGCCTAGACGGAGCAATGAGCAGTTCTTC; CDR3: CASSPGGTSGPRRSNEQFF
J: TRBJ2-1; size: NA; V: TRBV5-1; D: NA; DNA: TGCGCCAGCAGCGCTGGACTGGGCTCCTACAATGAGCAGTTCTTC; CDR3: CASSAGLGSYNEQFF
J: TRBJ2-5; size: NA; V: TRBV7-2; D: NA; DNA: TGTGCCAGCAGCTTGGAAACAGTGCCCCACTTC; CDR3: CASSLETVPHF
J: TRBJ2-2; size: NA; V: TRBV28; D: TRBD2; DNA: TGTGCCAGCGTTAGCGGGCGGGTGAACACCGGGGAGCTGTTTTTT; CDR3: CASVSGRVNTGELFF
J: TRBJ2-5; size: NA; V: TRBV6-5; D: TRBD1; DNA: TGTGCCAGCAGCAAGGAGGGACAGGTCTCGGAGACCCAGTACTTC; CDR3: CASSKEGQVSETQYF
J: TRBJ2-1; size: NA; V: TRBV15; D: NA; DNA: TGTGCCACCAGCACCCCCACGGGGGCTAGCGGAAACAATGAGCAGTTCTTC; CDR3: CATSTPTGASGNNEQFF
J: TRBJ2-7; size: once; V: TRBV4-1; D: TRBD1; DNA: TGCGCCAGCAGCCAAGGTAAAGTGGGACAGGGGTACGAGCAGTACTTC; CDR3: CASSQGKVGQGYEQYF
J: TRBJ1-5; size: NA; V: TRBV21-1; D: NA; DNA: TGTGCCAGCAGCAACCGGGACAGAGATAGCAATCAGCCCCAGCATTTT; CDR3: CASSNRDRDSNQPQHF
J: TRBJ2-1; size: few; V: TRBV18; D: NA; DNA: TGTGCCAGCTCACCTTCTAACAATGAGCAGTTCTTC; CDR3: CASSPSNNEQFF
J: TRBJ1-5; size: once; V: TRBV6-4; D: TRBD1; DNA: TGTGCCAGCAGTGAGTGGAAGGGGGACAGGGGAAATCAGCCCCAGCATTTT; CDR3: CASSEWKGDRGNQPQHF
J: TRBJ2-7; size: NA; V: TRBV4-1; D: NA; DNA: TGCGCCTGCCCATGTGGGCAGGGTCTCCATCCTTCCCACTACGAGCAGTACTTC; CDR3: CACPCGQGLHPSHYEQYF
J: TRBJ1-6; size: NA; V: TRBV20-1; D: NA; DNA: TGCAGTGCTAGTACAGGGCAAAATTCACCCCTCCACTTT; CDR3: CSASTGQNSPLHF
J: TRBJ1-1; size: NA; V: TRBV28; D: NA; DNA: TGTGCCAGCAGTGAGTCGTATACTGAAGCTTTCTTT; CDR3: CASSESYTEAFF
J: TRBJ2-1; size: NA; V: TRBV6-4; D: NA; DNA: TGTGCCAGCAGTGGACCTGGACTAATCTACAATGAGCAGTTCTTC; CDR3: CASSGPGLIYNEQFF
J: TRBJ2-4; size: NA; V: TRBV7-8; D: TRBD2; DNA: TGTGCCAGCAGCTTATTAGCGGGGAGGGACATTCAGTACTTC; CDR3: CASSLLAGRDIQYF
J: TRBJ2-7; size: NA; V: TRBV5-6; D: NA; DNA: TGTGCCACCCAGGGGTCTGAGAACGAGCAGTACTTC; CDR3: CATQGSENEQYF
J: TRBJ2-2; size: NA; V: TRBV10-3; D: NA; DNA: TGTGCCATCACCTCAGGGGGGATGAACACCGGGGAGCTGTTTTTT; CDR3: CAITSGGMNTGELFF